This TCR beta chain was profiled in a study of glioma-infiltrating T cells. The iRepertoire nested amplicon-rescue multiplex PCR amplified TCR alpha and beta CDR3s from RNA. Each CDR3 protein is one row after TCRdb ran MiXCR on the multiplex PCR reads. The sample records roughly 350,000 distinct CDR3 sequences, roughly two fifths being singletons. CDR1 and CDR2 from the germline V gene are DFQATT and SNEGSKA (reference sequence). The CDR3 has 15 amino acids. V shed 0 bases, J shed 4 bases, and the junction held 8 bases outside the gene matches. A single count supports this clonotype. Input material: glioma tissue, nonneoplastic brain tissue, or PBMCs (not recorded which). The receptor was isolated from a human donor with low-grade glioma or glioblastoma, undergoing nonglioma brain surgery, or in good health (not recorded which). V usage is TRBV20-1 and J usage is TRBJ2-7, with 8 bases identical to TRBD2. The CDR3 nucleotides are TGCAGTGCTAGAGATCTCCCAGCGGGAGCTTACGAGCAGTACTTC. This translates into CSARDLPAGAYEQYF.